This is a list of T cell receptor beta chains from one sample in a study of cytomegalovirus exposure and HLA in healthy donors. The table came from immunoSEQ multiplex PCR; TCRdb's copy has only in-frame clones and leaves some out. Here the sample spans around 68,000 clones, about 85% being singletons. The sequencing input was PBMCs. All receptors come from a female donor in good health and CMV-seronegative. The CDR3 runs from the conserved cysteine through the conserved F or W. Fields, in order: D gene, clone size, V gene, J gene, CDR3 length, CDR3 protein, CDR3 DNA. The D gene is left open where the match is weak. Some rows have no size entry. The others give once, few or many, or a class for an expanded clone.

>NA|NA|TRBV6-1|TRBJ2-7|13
CASSEFVQAEQYF
TGTGCCAGCAGTGAGTTCGTCCAGGCCGAGCAGTACTTC
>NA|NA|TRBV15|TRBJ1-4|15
CATSRDQGVLGKLFF
TGTGCCACCAGCAGAGATCAAGGGGTCCTTGGAAAACTGTTTTTT
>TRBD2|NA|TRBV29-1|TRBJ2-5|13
CSARGGVQETQYF
TGCAGCGCGCGGGGGGGGGTACAAGAGACCCAGTACTTC
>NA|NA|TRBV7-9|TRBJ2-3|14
CASSLPGLTDTQYF
TGTGCCAGCAGCTTGCCCGGACTGACAGATACGCAGTATTTT
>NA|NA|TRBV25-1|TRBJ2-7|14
CASSDWTDFYEQYF
TGTGCCAGCAGTGACTGGACGGACTTCTACGAGCAGTACTTC
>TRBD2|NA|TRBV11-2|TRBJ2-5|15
CASSPGLGRIETQYF
TGTGCCAGCAGCCCTGGACTAGGGAGGATAGAGACCCAGTACTTC
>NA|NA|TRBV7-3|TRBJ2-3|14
CASSLQSGADTQYF
TGTGCCAGCAGCTTACAATCAGGGGCAGATACGCAGTATTTT
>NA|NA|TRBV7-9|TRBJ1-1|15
CASSLGALSVTEAFF
TGTGCCAGCAGCTTAGGTGCTCTCTCGGTCACTGAAGCTTTCTTT
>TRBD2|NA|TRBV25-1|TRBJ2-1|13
CASRGTTQDEQFF
TGTGCCAGCAGGGGGACTACGCAGGATGAGCAGTTCTTC
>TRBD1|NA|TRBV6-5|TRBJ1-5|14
CASSSRQGVEPQHF
TGTGCCAGCAGTTCCCGACAGGGCGTGGAGCCCCAGCATTTT
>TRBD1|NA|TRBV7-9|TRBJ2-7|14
CASSTRDRAYEQYF
TGTGCCAGCAGCACCCGGGACAGAGCCTACGAGCAGTACTTC
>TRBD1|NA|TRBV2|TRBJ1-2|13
CASNIGTGWGYTF
TGTGCCAGCAATATCGGGACAGGGTGGGGCTACACCTTC
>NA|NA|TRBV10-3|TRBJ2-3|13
CAISEGGYDTQYF
TGTGCCATCAGTGAGGGGGGGTACGATACGCAGTATTTT
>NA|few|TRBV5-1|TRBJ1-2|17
CASSLGYIGATNYGYTF
TGCGCCAGCAGCTTGGGTTATATAGGAGCGACTAACTATGGCTACACCTTC
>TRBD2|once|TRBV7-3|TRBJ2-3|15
CASSATSGVTDTQYF
TGTGCCAGCAGCGCCACTAGCGGGGTCACAGATACGCAGTATTTT
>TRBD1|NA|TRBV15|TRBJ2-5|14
CATSRDRGRETQYF
TGTGCCACCAGCAGAGATAGGGGGCGCGAGACCCAGTACTTC
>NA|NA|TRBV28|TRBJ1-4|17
CASSLPLSRTDVEKLFF
TGTGCCAGCAGTTTACCACTCTCCCGGACAGATGTTGAAAAACTGTTTTTT
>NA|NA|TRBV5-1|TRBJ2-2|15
CASSLVPGNTGELFF
TGCGCCAGCAGCTTGGTGCCAGGGAACACCGGGGAGCTGTTTTTT
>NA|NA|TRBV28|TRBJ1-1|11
CASSLQVSTFF
TGTGCCAGCAGTTTGCAGGTGTCAACTTTCTTT
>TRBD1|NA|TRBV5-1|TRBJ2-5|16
CASSSTGGAGEETQYF
TGCGCCAGCAGCTCGACAGGGGGCGCGGGAGAAGAGACCCAGTACTTC
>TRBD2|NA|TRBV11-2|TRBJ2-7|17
CASSPRLAGSVRYEQYF
TGTGCCAGCAGCCCCCGGCTAGCGGGAAGCGTTAGGTACGAGCAGTACTTC
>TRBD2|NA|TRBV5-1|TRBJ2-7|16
CASSLGGLARTYEQYF
TGCGCCAGCAGCTTGGGGGGACTAGCGCGAACCTACGAGCAGTACTTC
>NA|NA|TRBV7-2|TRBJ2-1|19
CASSLVRHSPIGTYNEQFF
TGTGCCAGCAGCTTAGTCAGACATTCACCGATCGGCACCTACAATGAGCAGTTCTTC
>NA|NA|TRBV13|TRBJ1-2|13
CASSSTGKTGYTF
TGTGCCAGCAGCTCAACAGGGAAAACCGGCTACACCTTC
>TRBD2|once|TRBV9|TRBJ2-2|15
CASSGVGGRIGELFF
TGTGCCAGCAGCGGGGTGGGCGGGAGGATCGGGGAGCTGTTTTTT
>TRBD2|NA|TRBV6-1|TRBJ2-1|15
CASSPSGGVLDEQFF
TGTGCCAGCAGTCCTAGCGGGGGGGTTCTAGATGAGCAGTTCTTC
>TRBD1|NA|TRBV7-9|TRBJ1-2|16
CASSFKGQNPNYGYTF
TGTGCCAGCAGCTTTAAGGGACAGAACCCTAACTATGGCTACACCTTC
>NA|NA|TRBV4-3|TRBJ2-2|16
CATHLGPGENTGELFF
TGCGCCACCCATCTTGGGCCGGGAGAGAACACCGGGGAGCTGTTTTTT
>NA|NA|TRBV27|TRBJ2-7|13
CASSSQEAYEQYF
TGTGCCAGCAGTTCCCAGGAGGCCTACGAGCAGTACTTC
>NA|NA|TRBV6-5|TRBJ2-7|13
CASSNGLASEQYF
TGTGCCAGCAGCAACGGGCTAGCATCCGAGCAGTACTTC
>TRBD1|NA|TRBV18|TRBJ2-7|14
CASSPSQGAYEQYF
TGTGCCAGCTCACCCTCACAGGGGGCTTACGAGCAGTACTTC
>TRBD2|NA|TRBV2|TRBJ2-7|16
CASSARLAAQPYEQYF
TGTGCCAGCAGTGCCAGACTAGCCGCCCAACCCTACGAGCAGTACTTC
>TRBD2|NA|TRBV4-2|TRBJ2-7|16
CASSQVELAGPYEQYF
TGTGCCAGCAGCCAAGTGGAACTAGCGGGGCCCTACGAGCAGTACTTC
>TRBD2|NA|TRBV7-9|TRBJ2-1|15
CASSFSGSSYNEQFF
TGTGCCAGCAGCTTTAGCGGGAGCTCCTACAATGAGCAGTTCTTC
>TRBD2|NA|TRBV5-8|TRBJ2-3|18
CASSLASLAGGPADTQYF
TGTGCCAGCAGCTTGGCGTCTCTAGCGGGGGGGCCTGCAGATACGCAGTATTTT
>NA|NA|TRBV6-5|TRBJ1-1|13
CASSYSSNLQAFF
TGTGCCAGCAGTTACTCGAGTAACCTTCAAGCTTTCTTT
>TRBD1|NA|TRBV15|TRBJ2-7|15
CATSSRGTGSNEQYF
TGTGCCACCAGCAGCCGGGGGACAGGATCGAACGAGCAGTACTTC
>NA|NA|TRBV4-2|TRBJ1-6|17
CASSQILGHQTDSPLHF
TGTGCCAGCAGCCAAATTTTGGGCCACCAGACGGATTCACCCCTCCACTTT
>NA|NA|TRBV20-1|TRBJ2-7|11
CSGLYNYEQYF
TGCAGTGGACTGTATAACTACGAGCAGTACTTC
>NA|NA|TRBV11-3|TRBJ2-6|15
CASSPGKVGANGLTF
TGTGCCAGCAGCCCCGGGAAGGTGGGGGCCAACGGCCTGACTTTC
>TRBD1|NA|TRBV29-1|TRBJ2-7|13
CSAGEGAPYEQYF
TGCAGTGCGGGTGAGGGGGCCCCCTACGAGCAGTACTTC
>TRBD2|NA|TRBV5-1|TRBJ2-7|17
CASSLVPPLAGNYEQYF
TGCGCCAGCAGCTTGGTCCCTCCTTTAGCGGGGAACTACGAGCAGTACTTC
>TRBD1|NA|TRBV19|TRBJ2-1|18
CASSMGALGTGPFNEQFF
TGTGCCAGTAGTATGGGGGCCCTCGGGACAGGGCCGTTCAATGAGCAGTTCTTC
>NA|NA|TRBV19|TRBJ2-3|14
CASSIPGVSDTQYF
TGTGCCAGTAGTATCCCGGGGGTATCAGATACGCAGTATTTT
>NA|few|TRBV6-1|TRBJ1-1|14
CASSDLGQNTEAFF
TGTGCCAGCAGTGATCTGGGACAGAACACTGAAGCTTTCTTT
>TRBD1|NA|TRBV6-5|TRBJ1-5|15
CASRTDRSSNQPQHF
TGTGCCAGCAGAACGGACAGGAGTAGCAATCAGCCCCAGCATTTT
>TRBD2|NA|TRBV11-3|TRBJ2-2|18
CASSLDQGGTSVSGELFF
TGTGCCAGCAGCTTAGATCAAGGGGGGACTAGCGTTTCCGGGGAGCTGTTTTTT
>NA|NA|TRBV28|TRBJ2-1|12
CASSPLRNEQFF
TGTGCCAGCAGTCCCCTACGCAATGAGCAGTTCTTC
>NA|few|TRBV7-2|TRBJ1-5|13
CASSLRGNQPQHF
TGTGCCAGCAGCTTGAGAGGCAATCAGCCCCAGCATTTT